These 11 T cell receptor beta chains were all obtained from the same sample, sequenced in a study of memory CD4+ T cells and cytomegalovirus serostatus. Single viable CD3+CD4+CD8-CD45RO+ cells were sorted as the memory CD4+ T cells. Assay: immunoSEQ multiplex PCR; the TCRdb copy retains only in-frame clones and omits some. The sample has about 57,000 clones; 65% to 80% are singletons. The sequenced sample was memory CD4+ T cells from blood. All receptors derive from an adult in good health and CMV-seronegative.

V gene TRBV28 combines with J gene TRBJ1-2, with D unclear. Germline assignment: CDR1 MDHEN and CDR2 SYDVKM. This CDR3 is 13 amino acids long. With 5 bases removed from V and 2 bases from J, the gap between germline ends came to 9 bases. CDR3 region: CASSVEDNYGYTF. The CDR3 region has the DNA TGTGCCAGCAGTGTTGAGGACAACTATGGCTACACCTTC.

The chain recombines TRBV7-2 with TRBJ2-7; 9 nucleotides match TRBD1. The J segment lost 2 bases and the V segment lost 5 bases, leaving 1 base of the junction unmatched. Germline-derived CDR1 and CDR2 are SGHTA and FQGNSA. The CDR3 has 13 residues. The CDR3 bases are TGTGCCAGCAGCCGGGACAGGGCCTACGAGCAGTACTTC. Translation: CASSRDRAYEQYF.

The chain recombines TRBV27 with TRBJ2-3; no definite D call. There are 12 residues in the CDR3. Trimming stripped 7 bases from V and 4 bases from J, with 9 bases between. Germline values: CDR1 MNHEY, CDR2 SMNVEV (reference sequence). DNA for the CDR3: TGTGCCAGCAAGATGGGCCCAGATACGCAGTATTTT. Translated, it gives CASKMGPDTQYF.

The chain carries TRBV5-1 and TRBJ2-7; a weak D match, TRBD1 (6 bases). The CDR3 is 13 residues long. Germline CDR1 is SGHRS and CDR2 is YFSETQ. V lost 5 bases, J lost 4 bases, and 13 bases lay in between. CDR3 coding DNA: TGCGCCAGCAGTTCCAGGGGTGGGTACGAGCAGTACTTC. Its protein is CASSSRGGYEQYF.

This chain connects TRBV6-6 to TRBJ2-2; no clear D. V was clipped by 6 bases and J by 3 bases, with 17 bases between them. The V gene's germline CDR1 is MNHNY and CDR2 SVGAGI (reference sequence). The CDR3 contains 16 residues. The CDR3, as DNA: TGTGCCAGCAGCCCCTACTCACTGGGGTACACCGGGGAGCTGTTTTTT. It is translated as CASSPYSLGYTGELFF.

This clone was seen a few times. The rearrangement joins TRBV6-1 to TRBJ2-5, with D possibly matching TRBD1 (6 bases). This CDR3 has 13 residues. Germline CDR1 and CDR2: MNHNS and SASEGT. The ends were cut back, 3 bases at V and 1 base at J, with 6 bases in the middle. CDR3 DNA: TGTGCCAGCAGTGAGGACAGCCAAGAGACCCAGTACTTC. This encodes CASSEDSQETQYF.

This clone has only one observation. Other DNA sequences in this specimen translate into the identical CDR3. The chain uses TRBV5-8 and TRBJ2-2; unclear D gene. This CDR3 has 13 amino acids. V was pared by 0 bases and J by 8 bases, with 8 bases between. Germline CDR1 reads SGHTS; CDR2 reads YDEGEE. This chain's CDR3 is CASSLDSRGELFF. CDR3 DNA: TGTGCCAGCAGCTTGGATTCTAGGGGGGAGCTGTTTTTT.

The chain has TRBV20-1 and TRBJ2-1, with 7 positions matching TRBD1. Germline CDR1 and CDR2: DFQATT and SNEGSKA (reference sequence). CDR3 length equals 11 residues. Losses at the gene ends were 6 bases for V and 15 bases for J; bases not matched to a gene: 11. Written as DNA, the CDR3 is TGCAGTGCCGCACCAAAGGGGGCTGGGTTCTTC. It encodes CSAAPKGAGFF.

This clone was detected only once. J is TRBJ1-2 and V is TRBV25-1, with unresolved D. The germline V gene encodes CDR1 MGHDK and CDR2 SYGVNS. V was shortened by 5 bases and J by 4 bases, with 8 bases between the two germline ends. The CDR3 spans 12 residues. The CDR3 DNA follows: TGTGCCAGCAGTACTACGGGCTATGGCTACACCTTC. It yields the protein CASSTTGYGYTF.

CDR3 DNA: TGCGCCAGCAGCTTTGGGACTAGCGGAAGAGCAGATACGCAGTATTTT. This sequence encodes CASSFGTSGRADTQYF. The rearrangement uses TRBV5-1 and TRBJ2-3; 11 positions agree with TRBD2. This CDR3 spans 16 amino acids. V trimming: 2 bases; J trimming: 4 bases; junction bases outside the gene matches: 6. The germline V gene encodes CDR1 SGHRS and CDR2 YFSETQ.

CDR3 loop: CASSLGGPGDYGYTF. The CDR3 DNA is TGTGCCAGCAGCTTAGGAGGCCCAGGGGACTATGGCTACACCTTC. The chain recombines TRBV7-8 with TRBJ1-2, with D possibly being TRBD1 (6 bases). CDR3 length: 15 amino acids. Trimming pared 1 base from V and 3 bases from J, leaving 12 bases between. CDR1 and CDR2 (germline): SGHVS, FQNEAQ.